This T cell receptor beta chain emerged from a study of T cells in Graves' hyperthyroidism and ophthalmopathy. Study-level findings and limits: Also found in blood were most expanded thyroid clonotypes above 0.001.

This CDR3 contains 13 residues. Germline V gene lookup returns CDR1 SNHLY and CDR2 FYNNEI. Each ophthalmopathy patient scored at least 3 on the Clinical Activity Score and at least 4 on NOSPECS grade, with duration under 3 months. The study based diagnoses on clinical symptoms, serum thyroxine and TRAb, thyroid ultrasound and orbital computed tomography. The authors obtained PBMCs from about 9.5 ml of fresh peripheral blood. Amplification yielded TCR beta CDR3 regions, with RNA transcripts as the source. TCR CDR3 underwent first-round RT-PCR with the HTBI primer set. TCRdb passed the multiplex PCR reads through MiXCR, listing each CDR3 protein once. The sample lists fewer than 550,000 distinct CDR3 sequences, approximately 25% seen once, with approximately 10% in the top ten. Ten or more counts support this clonotype. What it binds is unknown. Germline and junction disagree at one end, which may indicate a read error.

V and J are TRBV2 and TRBJ2-5; 9 nucleotides match TRBD2. The sample taken for sequencing was blood. This TCR was recovered from a woman aged 25 to 39 with Graves' ophthalmopathy. In DNA form, the CDR3 reads TGTGCCAGCACCCGGACTAGCGTGGAGACCCAATACTTC. Its protein product is CASTRTSVETQYF.